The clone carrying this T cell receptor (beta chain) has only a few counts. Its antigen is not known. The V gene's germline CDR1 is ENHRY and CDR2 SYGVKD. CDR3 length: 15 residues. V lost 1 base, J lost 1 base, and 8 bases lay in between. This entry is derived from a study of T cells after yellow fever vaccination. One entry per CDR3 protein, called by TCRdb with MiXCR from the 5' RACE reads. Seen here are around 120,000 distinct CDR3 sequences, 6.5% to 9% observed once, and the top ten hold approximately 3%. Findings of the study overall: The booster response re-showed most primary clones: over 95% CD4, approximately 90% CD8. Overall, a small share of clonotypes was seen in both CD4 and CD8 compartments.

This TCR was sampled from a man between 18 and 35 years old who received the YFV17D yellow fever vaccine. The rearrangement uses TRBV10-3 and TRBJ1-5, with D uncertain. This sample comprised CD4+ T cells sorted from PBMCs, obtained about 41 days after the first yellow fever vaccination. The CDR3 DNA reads TGTGCCATCAGTGAGTGGCAGGCCAGCAATCAGCCCCAGCATTTT. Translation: CAISEWQASNQPQHF.